The 23 T cell receptor beta chains below come from one sample, sequenced in a study of PD-1 blockade in classical Hodgkin lymphoma. TCRdb keeps only in-frame clones here, not all; method: immunoSEQ multiplex PCR. Of approximately 99,000 clones listed, roughly 76% are singletons. All patients relapsed after autologous stem cell transplantation, and brentuximab vedotin exposure varied. Specimen: peripheral blood mononuclear cells (PBMCs), collected before the second cycle of nivolumab. These receptors were obtained from a human donor with classical Hodgkin lymphoma.

The CDR3 protein is CASRRSGGSYNEQFF. CDR3 DNA sequence: TGTGCCAGCAGACGTAGCGGAGGCTCCTACAATGAGCAGTTCTTC. V is TRBV27 and J is TRBJ2-1; a weak D match, TRBD2 (6 bases). The CDR3 spans 15 residues. CDR1 and CDR2 from the germline V gene are MNHEY and SMNVEV (reference sequence). V lost 6 bases to trimming and J lost 0 bases, with 12 bases between them.

The chain carries TRBV5-1 and TRBJ1-1; TRBD1 matches at 10 bases. The germline V gene has CDR1 SGHRS and CDR2 YFSETQ. V shed 1 base and J 1 base; nucleotides not matched to a gene: 4. The CDR3 runs to 16 residues. As DNA, the CDR3 is TGCGCCAGCAGCTTGCGACAGGGGGCCTCGAACACTGAAGCTTTCTTT. Its translation is CASSLRQGASNTEAFF.

The chain uses TRBV5-1 and TRBJ2-1, with 10 positions matching TRBD2. J lost 10 bases, V lost 0 bases, and 7 bases had no gene match. The germline gives CDR1 SGHRS, CDR2 YFSETQ. The CDR3 has 15 residues. This chain's CDR3 is CASSLGSGRGQEQFF. CDR3 nucleotide sequence: TGCGCCAGCAGCTTGGGGAGCGGGAGGGGGCAAGAGCAGTTCTTC.

The rearrangement joins TRBV5-6 to TRBJ2-1; weak D call: TRBD1 (5 bases). The CDR3 has 14 residues. Germline V gene lookup returns CDR1 SGHDT and CDR2 YYEEEE. Between the trimmed V and J ends, which lost 2 bases and 5 bases, there was a span of 11 bases. CDR3 nucleotides: TGTGCCAGCAGCTTTCAGGGCGTCGACAATGAGCAGTTCTTC. It yields the protein CASSFQGVDNEQFF.

This clone was counted between two and nine times. The CDR3 protein is CASRNRINSGNTIYF. For the CDR3, the DNA is TGTGCCAGCAGAAACAGGATCAACTCTGGAAACACCATATATTTT. The chain combines TRBV6-5 with TRBJ1-3; possible D gene TRBD1, 5 bases. Germline CDR1 is MNHEY and CDR2 is SVGAGI. The V gene lost 6 bases and the J gene lost 0 bases, with 12 bases spanning the gap. There are 15 residues in the CDR3.

This clone has only a few counts. V and J are TRBV5-6 and TRBJ2-7; D assignment may be TRBD1 or TRBD2 (5 bases each). CDR1 is SGHDT, CDR2 YYEEEE, per germline. Trimming left V 4 bases short and J 1 base short, with 15 bases between. The CDR3 has 15 residues. The CDR3 loop reads CASSAGARNSYEQYF. The CDR3 nucleotides read TGTGCCAGCAGCGCCGGGGCTCGAAATTCCTACGAGCAGTACTTC.

V gene TRBV12-5 combines with J gene TRBJ2-7; TRBD2 might be the D (6 bases). V dropped 6 bases and J dropped 8 bases, with 20 bases sitting between them. The CDR3 runs 14 residues. Germline assignment: CDR1 LGHNT and CDR2 FRNRAP. CDR3 in amino acids: CASGPGGTPLKQYF. The CDR3 region has the DNA TGTGCTAGTGGCCCCGGCGGGACGCCTTTGAAGCAGTACTTC.

The chain links TRBV5-1 to TRBJ2-3; 8 bases match TRBD2. This CDR3 comprises 16 residues. Germline V gene sequence: CDR1 SGHRS, CDR2 YFSETQ. The J segment lost 3 bases and the V segment lost 0 bases, leaving 6 bases of the junction unmatched. The CDR3: CASSLAISGMTDTQYF. In nucleotides, the CDR3 is TGCGCCAGCAGCTTGGCTATTAGCGGGATGACAGATACGCAGTATTTT.

The chain is built from TRBV28 and TRBJ2-5; possibly TRBD2 for D (7 bases). The CDR3 extends over 15 amino acids. Trimming took off 1 base at V and 4 bases at J, with 13 bases between the two ends. Per germline, CDR1 MDHEN and CDR2 SYDVKM. CDR3 sequence: CASSLLGGGGETQYF. CDR3 nucleotides: TGTGCCAGCAGTTTATTAGGCGGGGGCGGAGAGACCCAGTACTTC.

In this sample, this clone turned up a few times. The V and J genes are TRBV25-1 and TRBJ2-1; 7 nucleotides agree with TRBD2. Trimming at V came to 5 bases and at J to 6 bases, leaving 10 bases not matched to a gene. The germline gives CDR1 MGHDK, CDR2 SYGVNS. This CDR3 spans 15 amino acids. CDR3 residues: CASSRMTSTSNEQFF. As DNA, the CDR3 is TGTGCCAGCAGTAGAATGACTAGCACTTCCAATGAGCAGTTCTTC.

This clone was counted a single time. V and J are TRBV11-2 and TRBJ2-7, with 7 bases lining up with TRBD2. Germline trimming cut 5 bases from V and 4 bases from J; bases unmatched to any gene: 11. From germline, CDR1 is SGHAT and CDR2 FQNNGV. The length of the CDR3 is 15 residues. DNA of the CDR3: TGTGCCAGCAGCCCCCGGGGAGGGCGGGTATACGAGCAGTACTTC. The encoded protein is CASSPRGGRVYEQYF.

The rearrangement uses TRBV10-3 and TRBJ2-7; possible D gene TRBD2, 5 bases. This CDR3 is built from 16 residues. V was shortened by 0 bases and J by 0 bases, with 12 bases between the two germline ends. The germline V gene encodes CDR1 ENHRY and CDR2 SYGVKD. The CDR3 bases are TGTGCCATCAGTGAGTCCTTTTTGGGGAGCTCCTACGAGCAGTACTTC. This gives the protein CAISESFLGSSYEQYF.

CDR3 nucleotides: TGTGCCAGTAGTAACCCTCCGGCGAGGACGATTGGAAACACCATATATTTT. Translating gives CASSNPPARTIGNTIYF. The chain joins TRBV19 to TRBJ1-3; D call uncertain. Trimming pared 4 bases from V and 3 bases from J, leaving 19 bases between. The CDR3 length is 17 residues. In germline, CDR1 is LNHDA, CDR2 SQIVND (reference sequence).

This clone turned up a few times. V gene TRBV7-9 combines with J gene TRBJ2-6, with TRBD1 as a possible D gene (5 bases). The length of the CDR3 is 15 residues. V dropped 5 bases and J dropped 2 bases, with 10 bases sitting between them. CDR1 is SEHNR and CDR2 is FQNEAQ in the germline V gene (reference sequence). CDR3 DNA sequence: TGTGCCAGCAGCGGGGCGTACCCTGGGGCCAACGTCCTGACTTTC. It specifies CASSGAYPGANVLTF.

The chain links TRBV7-6 to TRBJ2-1; TRBD1 agrees at 7 bases. This CDR3 spans 15 amino acids. The germline gives CDR1 SGHVS, CDR2 FNYEAQ. J was trimmed by 6 bases and V by 6 bases; bases with no gene match: 11. The CDR3 DNA is TGTGCCAGCAGTCAAAACCGGGACAGAAGCAATGAGCAGTTCTTC. It yields the protein CASSQNRDRSNEQFF.

The chain couples TRBV4-3 to TRBJ2-6; TRBD2 matches at 7 bases. Germline CDR1 is LGHNA and CDR2 is YSLEER. The CDR3 sequence is 15 residues long. The V and J ends lost 3 bases and 2 bases, in that order; junction bases with no gene match: 1. The CDR3 coding sequence is TGCGCCAGCAGCCAGGGACTAACTGGGGCCAACGTCCTGACTTTC. Encoded protein: CASSQGLTGANVLTF.

V gene TRBV2 combines with J gene TRBJ2-3; TRBD2 aligns across 12 bases. The J segment lost 4 bases and the V segment lost 4 bases, leaving 3 bases of the junction unmatched. The CDR3 has 15 amino acids. Germline V lookup: CDR1 SNHLY, CDR2 FYNNEI. This chain's CDR3 is CASSGLAGAPDTQYF. The CDR3 DNA sequence: TGTGCCAGCAGTGGACTAGCGGGAGCCCCAGATACGCAGTATTTT. Together with reference TRBV2 and TRBJ2-3, the CDR3 gives the full variable domain: EPEVTQTPSHQVTQMGQEVILRCVPISNHLYFYWYRQILGQKVEFLVSFYNNEISEKSEIFDDQFSVERPDGSNFTLKIRSTKLEDSAMYFCASSGLAGAPDTQYFGPGTRLTVL.

The CDR3 DNA reads as TGCGCCAGCAGCTCTCGGACTAGCGGGACTACACGCACAGATACGCAGTATTTT. Residues: CASSSRTSGTTRTDTQYF. The chain couples TRBV5-1 to TRBJ2-3, with 12 bases identical to TRBD2. CDR3 length: 18 amino acids. Germline CDR1 is SGHRS and CDR2 is YFSETQ. V gave up 3 bases and J gave up 1 base; unmatched junction bases: 9. Using reference TRBV5-1 and TRBJ2-3 for the parts outside the CDR3, the full variable domain is KAGVTQTPRYLIKTRGQQVTLSCSPISGHRSVSWYQQTPGQGLQFLFEYFSETQRNKGNFPGRFSGRQFSNSRSEMNVSTLELGDSALYLCASSSRTSGTTRTDTQYFGPGTRLTVL.

This chain links TRBV9 with TRBJ2-1; D possibly matches TRBD1 or TRBD2 (5 bases each). The CDR3 is 14 amino acids. The V end lost 2 bases, the J end lost 0 bases, and 6 bases lay between the germline ends. Looked up from germline, CDR1 is SGDLS and CDR2 is YYNGEE. The CDR3 nucleotides read TGTGCCAGCAGCGTGGGGACCTCCTACAATGAGCAGTTCTTC. This encodes CASSVGTSYNEQFF.

The chain couples TRBV5-6 to TRBJ1-2, with a possible D match to TRBD1 (6 bases). The V gene lost 0 bases and the J gene lost 6 bases, with 21 bases spanning the gap. Per the germline V gene, CDR1 is SGHDT and CDR2 is YYEEEE. The length of the CDR3 is 17 residues. CDR3 nucleotides: TGTGCCAGCAGCTTGGGCCCGACAGGCGGAGGTGAGGATGGCTACACCTTC. It is translated as CASSLGPTGGGEDGYTF.

A single count supports this clone. The V and J genes are TRBV4-1 and TRBJ2-1; 14 nucleotides agree with TRBD2. The length of the CDR3 is 17 residues. The germline gives CDR1 MGHRA, CDR2 YSYEKL. J was trimmed by 9 bases and V by 2 bases; bases with no gene match: 9. The CDR3 region has the DNA TGCGCCAGCAGCCAACAACAGGGACTAGCGGGAGTGGTTGAGCAGTTCTTC. This sequence encodes CASSQQQGLAGVVEQFF.

V usage is TRBV10-2 and J usage is TRBJ2-3; possible D gene TRBD2, 6 bases. Germline CDR1 and CDR2: WSHSY and SAAADI. Deletions cut 4 bases from V and 7 bases from J, with 15 bases between. This CDR3 comprises 14 residues. CDR3 sequence: CASSVAEGLNTQYF. CDR3 nucleotide sequence: TGCGCCAGCAGTGTAGCGGAGGGGCTTAATACGCAGTATTTT.

This sequence joins TRBV5-6 and TRBJ2-7; the match to TRBD1 covers 9 bases. CDR1 and CDR2 (germline): SGHDT, YYEEEE. V lost 4 bases to trimming and J lost 3 bases; unmatched junction nucleotides: 2. The CDR3 is 13 residues long. The CDR3 nucleotides are TGTGCCAGCAGCCGGACAGGGGTCTACGAGCAGTACTTC. Amino acid sequence: CASSRTGVYEQYF. The full variable domain, with the rest looked up from reference TRBV5-6 and TRBJ2-7, is DAGVTQSPTHLIKTRGQQVTLRCSPKSGHDTVSWYQQALGQGPQFIFQYYEEEERQRGNFPDRFSGHQFPNYSSELNVNALLLGDSALYLCASSRTGVYEQYFGPGTRLTVT.